Below, 2 T cell receptor beta chains from the same sample are listed, as sequenced in a study of T-cell reconstitution after alpha-beta-depleted transplantation in children. General study findings and limits: One year after transplant, T-cell counts and diversity came mostly from newly produced T cells.

Researchers prepared the TCRbeta library using unique molecular identifiers, the study reports. TCRdb called the PCR reads again in MiXCR, with one record for every CDR3 protein. The sample has about 300,000 distinct CDR3 sequences; 6% to 10% are singletons. What these receptors recognize is not known. The sample in question was peripheral blood, obtained 360 days after TCRalphabeta/CD19-depleted stem cell transplant. The receptors here all came from a female patient aged 2-10 years who had a stem cell transplant for Fanconi anemia, so the T cells may come from the graft donor.

In its sample, this clonotype was seen many times. The chain has TRBV20-1 and TRBJ1-2; 12 bases agree with TRBD1. The V segment lost 4 bases and the J segment 8 bases; nucleotides outside the gene matches: 8. Germline lookup yields CDR1 DFQATT and CDR2 SNEGSKA (reference sequence). The CDR3 totals 14 residues. CDR3 DNA sequence: TGCAGTGCTATTCCGGGACAGGGGGCAGGCGGCTACACCTTC. Residues: CSAIPGQGAGGYTF.

The V gene is TRBV28, the J gene TRBJ2-7; 10 nucleotides agree with TRBD1. V was pared by 6 bases and J by 7 bases, with 9 bases of the junction left unmatched. The CDR3 spans 14 residues. CDR1 MDHEN and CDR2 SYDVKM come from the germline V gene. The CDR3 DNA sequence: TGTGCCAGCAGGAGACAGGGGGCTTTTGGAGAGCAGTACTTC. This gives the protein CASRRQGAFGEQYF.